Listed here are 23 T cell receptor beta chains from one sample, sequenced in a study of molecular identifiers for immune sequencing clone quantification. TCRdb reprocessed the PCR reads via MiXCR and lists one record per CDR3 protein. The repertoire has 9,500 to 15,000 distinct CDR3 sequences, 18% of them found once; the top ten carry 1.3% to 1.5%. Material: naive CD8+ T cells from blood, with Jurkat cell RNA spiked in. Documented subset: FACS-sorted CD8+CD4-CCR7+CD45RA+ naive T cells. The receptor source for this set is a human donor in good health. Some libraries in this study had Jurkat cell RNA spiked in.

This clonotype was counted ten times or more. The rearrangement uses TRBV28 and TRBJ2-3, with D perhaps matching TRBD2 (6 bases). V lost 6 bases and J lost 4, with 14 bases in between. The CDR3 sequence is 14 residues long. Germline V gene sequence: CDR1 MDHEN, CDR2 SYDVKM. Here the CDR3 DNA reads TGTGCCAGCAGCCGACTGGGGGAGGCAGATACGCAGTATTTT. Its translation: CASSRLGEADTQYF.

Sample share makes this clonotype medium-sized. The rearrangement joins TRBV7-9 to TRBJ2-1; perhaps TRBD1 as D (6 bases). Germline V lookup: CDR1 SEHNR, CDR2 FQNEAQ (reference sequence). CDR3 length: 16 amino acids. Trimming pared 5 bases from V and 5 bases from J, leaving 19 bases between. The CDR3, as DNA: TGTGCCAGCAGCCCATTATGGTCAGGGGAGAACAATGAGCAGTTCTTC. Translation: CASSPLWSGENNEQFF.

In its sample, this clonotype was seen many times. This CDR3 reads CASSLSMGGVNYNEQFF. CDR3 DNA sequence: TGTGCCAGCAGTTTAAGTATGGGAGGGGTCAACTACAATGAGCAGTTCTTC. J is TRBJ2-1 and V is TRBV28, with TRBD2 identical over 7 bases. After removal of 2 bases from V and 3 bases from J, the junction contained 10 bases not matched to a gene. CDR3 size: 17 residues. Germline CDR1 reads MDHEN; CDR2 reads SYDVKM. Combining the CDR3 with reference TRBV28 and TRBJ2-1 gives the whole variable domain DVKVTQSSRYLVKRTGEKVFLECVQDMDHENMFWYRQDPGLGLRLIYFSYDVKMKEKGDIPEGYSVSREKKERFSLILESASTNQTSMYLCASSLSMGGVNYNEQFFGPGTRLTVL.

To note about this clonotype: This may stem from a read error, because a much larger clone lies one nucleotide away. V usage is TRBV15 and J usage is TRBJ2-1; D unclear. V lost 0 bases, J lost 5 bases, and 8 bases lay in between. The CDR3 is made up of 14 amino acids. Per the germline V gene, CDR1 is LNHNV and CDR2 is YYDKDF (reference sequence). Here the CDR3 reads CATSRELEDNEQFF. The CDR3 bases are TGTGCCACCAGCAGAGAACTCGAAGACAATGAGCAGTTCTTC. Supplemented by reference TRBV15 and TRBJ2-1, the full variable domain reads DAMVIQNPRYQVTQFGKPVTLSCSQTLNHNVMYWYQQKSSQAPKLLFHYYDKDFNNEADTPDNFQSRRPNTSFCFLDIRSPGLGDTAMYLCATSRELEDNEQFFGPGTRLTVL.

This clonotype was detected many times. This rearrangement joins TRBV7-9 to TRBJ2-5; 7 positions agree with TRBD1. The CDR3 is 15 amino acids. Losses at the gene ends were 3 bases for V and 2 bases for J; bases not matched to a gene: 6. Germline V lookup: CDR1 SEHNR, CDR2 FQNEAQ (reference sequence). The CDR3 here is CASSFSGGQQETQYF. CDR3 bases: TGTGCCAGCAGCTTCTCAGGGGGTCAGCAAGAGACCCAGTACTTC.

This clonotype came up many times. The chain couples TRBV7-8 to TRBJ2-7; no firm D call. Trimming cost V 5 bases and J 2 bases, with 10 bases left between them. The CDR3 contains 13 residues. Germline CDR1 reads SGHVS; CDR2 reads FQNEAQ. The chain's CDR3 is CASSKGPTYEQYF. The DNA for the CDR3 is TGTGCCAGCAGCAAAGGGCCGACCTACGAGCAGTACTTC.

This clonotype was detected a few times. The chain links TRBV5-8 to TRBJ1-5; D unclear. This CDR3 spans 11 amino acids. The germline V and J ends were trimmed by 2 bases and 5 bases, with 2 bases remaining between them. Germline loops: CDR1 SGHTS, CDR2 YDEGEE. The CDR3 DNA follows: TGTGCCAGCAGCTTCTATCAGCCCCAGCATTTT. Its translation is CASSFYQPQHF.

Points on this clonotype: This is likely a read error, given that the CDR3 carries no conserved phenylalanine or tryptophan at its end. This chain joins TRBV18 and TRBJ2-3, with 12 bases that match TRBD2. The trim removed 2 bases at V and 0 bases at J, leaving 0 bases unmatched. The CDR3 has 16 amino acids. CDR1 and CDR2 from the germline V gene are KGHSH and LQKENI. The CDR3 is CASSPTSGRSTDTQYL. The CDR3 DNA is TGTGCCAGCTCACCAACTAGCGGGAGGAGCACAGATACGCAGTATTTG.

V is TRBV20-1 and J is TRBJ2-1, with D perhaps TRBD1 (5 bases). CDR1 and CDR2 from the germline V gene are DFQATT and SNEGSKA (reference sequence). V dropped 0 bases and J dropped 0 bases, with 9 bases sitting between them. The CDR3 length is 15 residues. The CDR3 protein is CSARDPGISYNEQFF. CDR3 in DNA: TGCAGTGCTAGAGATCCAGGGATCTCCTACAATGAGCAGTTCTTC.

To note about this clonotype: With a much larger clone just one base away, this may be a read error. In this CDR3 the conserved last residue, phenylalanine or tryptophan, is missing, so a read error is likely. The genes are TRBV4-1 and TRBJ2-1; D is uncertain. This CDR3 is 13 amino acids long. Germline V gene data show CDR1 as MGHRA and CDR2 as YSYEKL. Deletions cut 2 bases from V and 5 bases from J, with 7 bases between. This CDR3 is CASSQSVNNEQFL. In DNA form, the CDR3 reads TGCGCCAGCAGCCAATCAGTAAACAATGAGCAGTTCCTC.

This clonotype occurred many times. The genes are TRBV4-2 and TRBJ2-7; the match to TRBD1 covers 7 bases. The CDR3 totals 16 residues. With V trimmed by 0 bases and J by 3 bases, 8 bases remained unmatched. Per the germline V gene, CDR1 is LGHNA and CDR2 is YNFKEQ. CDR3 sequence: CASSQEGYRGNYEQYF. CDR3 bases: TGTGCCAGCAGCCAAGAAGGTTACAGGGGAAACTACGAGCAGTACTTC.

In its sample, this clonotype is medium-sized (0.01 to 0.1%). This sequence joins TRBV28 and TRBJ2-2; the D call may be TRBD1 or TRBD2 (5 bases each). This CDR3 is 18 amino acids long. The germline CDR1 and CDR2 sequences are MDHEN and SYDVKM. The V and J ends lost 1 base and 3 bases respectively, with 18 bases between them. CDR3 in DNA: TGTGCCAGCAGTTTATTTCTGGGTTTGGGGGAAGACACCGGGGAGCTGTTTTTT. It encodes CASSLFLGLGEDTGELFF.

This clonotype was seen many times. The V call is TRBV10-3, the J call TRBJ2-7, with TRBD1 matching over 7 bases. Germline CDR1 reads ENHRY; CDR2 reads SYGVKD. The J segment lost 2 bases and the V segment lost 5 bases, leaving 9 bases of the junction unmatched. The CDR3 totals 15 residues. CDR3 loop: CAISYDDRVTYEQYF. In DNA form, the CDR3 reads TGTGCCATCAGTTATGATGACAGGGTTACCTACGAGCAGTACTTC.

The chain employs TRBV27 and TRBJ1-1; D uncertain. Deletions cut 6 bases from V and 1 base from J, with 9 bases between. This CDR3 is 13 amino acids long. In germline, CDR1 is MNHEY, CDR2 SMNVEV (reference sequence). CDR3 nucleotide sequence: TGTGCCAGCAGCAGAAGCGGGAACACTGAAGCTTTCTTT. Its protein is CASSRSGNTEAFF.

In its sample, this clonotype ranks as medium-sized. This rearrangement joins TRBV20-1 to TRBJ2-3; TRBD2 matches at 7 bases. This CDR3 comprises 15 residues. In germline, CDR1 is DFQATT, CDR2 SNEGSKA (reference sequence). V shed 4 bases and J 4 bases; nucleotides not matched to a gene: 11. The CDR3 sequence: CSAMYVERDSDTQYF. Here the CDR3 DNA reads TGCAGTGCTATGTATGTGGAGCGGGATTCAGATACGCAGTATTTT.

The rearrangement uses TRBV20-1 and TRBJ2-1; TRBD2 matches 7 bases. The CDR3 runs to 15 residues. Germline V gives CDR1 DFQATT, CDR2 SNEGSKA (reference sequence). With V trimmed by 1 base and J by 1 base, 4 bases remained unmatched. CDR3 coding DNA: TGCAGTGCTAGAGGACTAGCCGATTCCTACAATGAGCAGTTCTTC. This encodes CSARGLADSYNEQFF.

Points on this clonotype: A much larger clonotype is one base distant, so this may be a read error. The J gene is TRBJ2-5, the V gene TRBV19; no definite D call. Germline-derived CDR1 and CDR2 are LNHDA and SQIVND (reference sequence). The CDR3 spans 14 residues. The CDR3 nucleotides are TGTGCCAGTAGTAAATCCGGACCGCAAGAGATCCAGTACTTC. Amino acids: CASSKSGPQEIQYF.

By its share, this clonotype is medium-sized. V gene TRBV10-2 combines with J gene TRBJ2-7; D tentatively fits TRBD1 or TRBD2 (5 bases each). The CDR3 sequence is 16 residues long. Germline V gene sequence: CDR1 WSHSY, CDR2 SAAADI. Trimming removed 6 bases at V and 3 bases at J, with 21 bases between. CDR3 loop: CASRRPGTGKDYEQYF. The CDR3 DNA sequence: TGCGCCAGCAGACGCCCCGGGACGGGGAAAGACTACGAGCAGTACTTC.

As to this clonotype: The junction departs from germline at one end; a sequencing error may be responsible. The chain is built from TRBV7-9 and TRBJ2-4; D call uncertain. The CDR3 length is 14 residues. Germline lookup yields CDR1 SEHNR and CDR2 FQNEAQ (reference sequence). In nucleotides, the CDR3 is TGTGCCAGCAGCCTCGATAGAGCCAAAAACGTTCAGTACTTC. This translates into CASSLDRAKNVQYF.

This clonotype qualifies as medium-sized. CDR3 loop: CASSFSWHSRLDTQYF. Here the CDR3 DNA reads TGTGCCAGCAGTTTCTCCTGGCACAGCCGCCTCGATACGCAGTATTTT. The chain combines TRBV27 with TRBJ2-3; D is undetermined. The CDR3 is 16 amino acids. The V and J ends lost 3 bases and 6 bases respectively, with 19 bases between them. Germline loops: CDR1 MNHEY, CDR2 SMNVEV (reference sequence).

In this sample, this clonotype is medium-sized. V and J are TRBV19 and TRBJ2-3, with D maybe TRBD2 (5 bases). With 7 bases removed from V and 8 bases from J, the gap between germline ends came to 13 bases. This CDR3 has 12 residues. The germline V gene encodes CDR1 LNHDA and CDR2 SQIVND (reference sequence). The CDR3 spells CASTSTGITQYF. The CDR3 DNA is TGTGCCAGTACTAGCACGGGAATTACGCAGTATTTT.

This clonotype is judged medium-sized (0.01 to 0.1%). The CDR3 sequence is CSARDIQRASYEQYF. The DNA for the CDR3 is TGCAGTGCTAGAGACATCCAGCGGGCGAGCTACGAGCAGTACTTC. The chain uses TRBV20-1 and TRBJ2-7; D might be TRBD2 (6 bases). V lost 0 bases and J lost 3, with 15 bases in between. Germline V gene lookup returns CDR1 DFQATT and CDR2 SNEGSKA (reference sequence). The CDR3 is 15 amino acids.

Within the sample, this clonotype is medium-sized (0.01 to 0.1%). The CDR3 is CASSSKPDGANEKLFF. CDR3 DNA: TGTGCCAGCAGCTCTAAGCCGGACGGTGCTAATGAAAAACTGTTTTTT. The chain links TRBV7-9 to TRBJ1-4, with D unresolved. Per the germline V gene, CDR1 is SEHNR and CDR2 is FQNEAQ (reference sequence). V was shortened by 4 bases and J by 3 bases, with 15 bases between the two germline ends. This CDR3 has 16 residues.